These 21 T cell receptor beta chains were all obtained from the same sample, sequenced in a study of T cell changes during pregnancy in multiple sclerosis. Data came from immunoSEQ multiplex PCR; TCRdb stores just in-frame clones and leaves some out. This table holds 56,000 or so clones, about nine tenths found once. The sample in question was CD4+ T cells from peripheral blood mononuclear cells, obtained in the third trimester of pregnancy. All receptors derive from a female donor with multiple sclerosis, enrolled in a pregnancy study.

V usage is TRBV7-2 and J usage is TRBJ2-7, with 7 bases aligning to TRBD2. This CDR3 is 15 amino acids long. CDR1 is SGHTA, CDR2 FQGNSA, per germline. Trimming cost V 1 base and J 3 bases; bases outside gene matches: 6. The CDR3 DNA sequence: TGTGCCAGCAGCTTAGGGGGAGGACTAGTCTACGAGCAGTACTTC. Protein sequence: CASSLGGGLVYEQYF.

This CDR3 reads CASSLRQGGTGAFF. In DNA form, the CDR3 reads TGTGCCAGCAGCTTAAGGCAGGGCGGGACAGGAGCTTTCTTT. This chain uses TRBV13 with TRBJ1-1; 8 bases are a match to TRBD1. Germline V gene data show CDR1 as PRHDT and CDR2 as FYEKMQ (reference sequence). V dropped 2 bases and J dropped 10; count of bases not matched to a gene: 9. The CDR3 runs 14 residues.

The V call is TRBV6-4, the J call TRBJ1-1; D gene ambiguous. Germline V gene lookup returns CDR1 MRHNA and CDR2 SNTAGT. V gave up 4 bases and J gave up 6 bases, with 15 bases separating them. The CDR3 is 14 residues long. The CDR3 bases are TGTGCCAGCAGTGTGGATACGGGTTACGCTGAAGCTTTCTTT. Protein product: CASSVDTGYAEAFF.

This clone appeared once. The chain employs TRBV7-9 and TRBJ1-1; 8 nucleotides match TRBD1. The germline gives CDR1 SEHNR, CDR2 FQNEAQ (reference sequence). This CDR3 has 16 residues. Trimming took 6 bases from V and 3 from J; bases not matched to a gene: 12. Written as DNA, the CDR3 is TGTGCCAGCAGTACGGACAGGGCGGGATTCTACACTGAAGCTTTCTTT. This encodes CASSTDRAGFYTEAFF.

The J gene is TRBJ2-3, the V gene TRBV9; 9 bases are shared with TRBD1. Germline-derived CDR1 and CDR2 are SGDLS and YYNGEE. The J segment lost 10 bases and the V segment lost 0 bases, leaving 6 bases of the junction unmatched. This CDR3 is 14 amino acids long. CDR3 residues: CASSVEGQGMSQYF. Here the CDR3 DNA reads TGTGCCAGCAGCGTAGAGGGACAGGGTATGTCGCAGTATTTT.

The CDR3 DNA sequence: TGCGCCAGCACCCCAGGGGCAGGTGGGGGTGAAAAACTGTTTTTT. It encodes CASTPGAGGGEKLFF. The V call is TRBV5-1, the J call TRBJ1-4, with a weak D call TRBD1 (6 bases). Per germline, CDR1 SGHRS and CDR2 YFSETQ. This CDR3 region has 15 residues. V was cut by 6 bases and J by 7 bases, with 19 bases left in between.

The chain uses TRBV18 and TRBJ1-1; D might be TRBD1 (6 bases). CDR1 KGHSH and CDR2 LQKENI come from the germline V gene. CDR3 length: 15 amino acids. V was pared by 6 bases and J by 4 bases, with 18 bases between. CDR3 sequence (DNA): TGTGCCAGCTCCCAATCTAGGACAGATCCCACTGAAGCTTTCTTT. The encoded protein is CASSQSRTDPTEAFF.

The rearrangement uses TRBV7-3 and TRBJ1-6; D uncertain. V was clipped by 3 bases and J by 0 bases, with 3 bases between them. The germline V gene has CDR1 SGHTA and CDR2 FQGTGA. The CDR3 runs to 14 residues. The CDR3 is CASSFSSYNSPLHF. CDR3 nucleotide sequence: TGTGCCAGCAGCTTTAGCTCCTATAATTCACCCCTCCACTTT.

This clone appeared once. V usage is TRBV2 and J usage is TRBJ2-5; 7 bases are a match to TRBD2. Germline-derived CDR1 and CDR2 are SNHLY and FYNNEI. V lost 9 bases and J lost 4; bases outside the gene matches: 5. This CDR3 is built from 12 residues. CDR3 sequence: CASERGGETQYF. DNA for the CDR3: TGTGCCAGTGAGCGGGGAGGAGAGACCCAGTACTTC.

This chain connects TRBV5-6 to TRBJ1-1; 8 positions agree with TRBD1. Germline-derived CDR1 and CDR2 are SGHDT and YYEEEE. CDR3 length: 17 amino acids. Trimming took 7 bases from V and 6 from J; bases not matched to a gene: 20. CDR3 amino acids: CASGRPRGLLGVAEAFF. The CDR3 DNA is TGTGCCAGCGGAAGGCCCAGGGGGCTTCTGGGAGTAGCTGAAGCTTTCTTT.

V is TRBV25-1 and J is TRBJ1-4, with D possibly matching TRBD1 (6 bases). The CDR3 runs 18 residues. Germline V CDR1 and CDR2: MGHDK, SYGVNS. The ends were cut back, 3 bases at V and 0 bases at J, with 17 bases in the middle. CDR3 residues: CASSDGREKGATNEKLFF. The CDR3 region has the DNA TGTGCCAGCAGTGACGGCAGGGAAAAGGGGGCAACTAATGAAAAACTGTTTTTT.

The chain joins TRBV7-7 to TRBJ2-7, with a tentative D call TRBD1 (6 bases). V dropped 5 bases and J dropped 2 bases, with 13 bases sitting between them. The CDR3 length is 14 residues. Germline V gene sequence: CDR1 SSHAT, CDR2 FNYEAQ (reference sequence). The CDR3 DNA follows: TGTGCCAGCAGCCCTATCGACAGGCCCTACGAGCAGTACTTC. This translates into CASSPIDRPYEQYF.

This clone was found once. The chain employs TRBV6-1 and TRBJ2-3; D unclear. Germline V gene data show CDR1 as MNHNS and CDR2 as SASEGT. V lost 6 bases to trimming and J lost 5 bases, with 9 bases between them. There are 12 residues in the CDR3. CDR3 sequence reads: CASRQTEDTQYF. Written as DNA, the CDR3 is TGTGCCAGCAGGCAAACTGAAGATACGCAGTATTTT.

V usage is TRBV18 and J usage is TRBJ2-2; a weak D match, TRBD2 (5 bases). The CDR3 contains 15 residues. The germline V and J ends were trimmed by 7 bases and 0 bases, with 12 bases remaining between them. CDR1 and CDR2 (germline): KGHSH, LQKENI. CDR3 sequence (DNA): TGTGCCAGCTTCACCACCGGGACGAACACCGGGGAGCTGTTTTTT. Its translation is CASFTTGTNTGELFF.

The chain employs TRBV7-8 and TRBJ2-1, with D tentatively TRBD2 (6 bases). CDR3 length: 18 residues. V was shortened by 3 bases and J by 0 bases, with 18 bases between the two germline ends. In germline, CDR1 is SGHVS, CDR2 FQNEAQ. The CDR3 DNA follows: TGTGCCAGCAGCTTCAACCGGGACTCCACGAGCTCCTACAATGAGCAGTTCTTC. It yields the protein CASSFNRDSTSSYNEQFF.

J is TRBJ1-1 and V is TRBV20-1; D unclear. Trimming cost V 4 bases and J 9 bases, with 9 bases left between them. CDR1 and CDR2 from the germline V gene are DFQATT and SNEGSKA (reference sequence). The CDR3 length is 10 residues. The CDR3 region is CSAKREKAFF. In DNA, the CDR3 is TGCAGTGCTAAACGGGAGAAAGCTTTCTTT.

The rearrangement joins TRBV19 to TRBJ1-4, with D possibly TRBD1 on 5 matching bases. The germline CDR1 and CDR2 sequences are LNHDA and SQIVND (reference sequence). V was clipped by 6 bases and J by 0 bases, with 11 bases between them. This CDR3 is built from 15 residues. CDR3 in amino acids: CASSKWGATNEKLFF. The CDR3 nucleotides read TGTGCCAGTAGCAAGTGGGGGGCAACTAATGAAAAACTGTTTTTT.

The rearrangement joins TRBV27 to TRBJ2-3, with TRBD1 identical over 11 bases. The CDR3 covers 16 residues. Germline lookup yields CDR1 MNHEY and CDR2 SMNVEV (reference sequence). V lost 3 bases, J lost 14 bases, and 16 bases stayed unmatched. The CDR3 region is CASSFPPGTGGWIRYF. DNA for the CDR3: TGTGCCAGCAGTTTCCCTCCCGGGACAGGGGGATGGATTAGGTATTTT.

The rearrangement links TRBV2 to TRBJ2-1; 11 nucleotides match TRBD1. V was pared by 6 bases and J by 14 bases, with 6 bases of the junction left unmatched. Germline lookup yields CDR1 SNHLY and CDR2 FYNNEI. The length of the CDR3 is 12 residues. In DNA form, the CDR3 reads TGTGCCAGCAGAGGGGACAGGGGGAGTGAGTTCTTC. The encoded protein is CASRGDRGSEFF.

The J gene is TRBJ2-7, the V gene TRBV25-1; 7 bases are a match to TRBD1. The CDR3 loop spans 12 amino acids. Germline V gene sequence: CDR1 MGHDK, CDR2 SYGVNS. Germline trimming cut 5 bases from V and 6 bases from J; bases unmatched to any gene: 4. The CDR3 sequence: CASSTGAREQYF. The CDR3 region has the DNA TGTGCCAGCAGTACAGGGGCCCGCGAGCAGTACTTC.

This clone was seen a few times. The CDR3, as DNA: TGCGCCAGCAGGCTGGGACAGCTGAACACTGAAGCTTTCTTT. This translates into CASRLGQLNTEAFF. The chain uses TRBV5-1 and TRBJ1-1; 7 positions match TRBD1. The germline gives CDR1 SGHRS, CDR2 YFSETQ. CDR3 length equals 14 residues. The junction had 4 bases not matched to a gene; V was cut back by 5 bases and J by 0 bases.